This T cell receptor beta chain came from a study of PD-1 blockade in mismatch repair-deficient tumors. Whole-study findings and limits: Tumor-resident clones, often absent from pretreatment blood, expanded after pembrolizumab and then contracted.

About this clone: Its antigen is still unknown.

The assay was immunoSEQ multiplex PCR, and TCRdb's table has in-frame clones only and misses some. The repertoire holds 120,000 or so clones, with approximately 91% as singletons. This clonotype was obtained from an adult with mismatch repair-deficient cancer. The sequences come from peripheral blood, collected almost 74 weeks after starting pembrolizumab.

CDR3 sequence (DNA): TGCAGCGTGGTGCCGGGACTAGCGGGAGGCCCCTACAATGAGCAGTTCTTC. It is translated as CSVVPGLAGGPYNEQFF. The chain combines TRBV29-1 with TRBJ2-1, with 15 bases aligning to TRBD2. Trimming at V came to 6 bases and at J to 2 bases, leaving 8 bases not matched to a gene. Germline-derived CDR1 and CDR2 are SQVTM and ANQGSEA. The CDR3 runs 17 residues.